This entry lists 14 T cell receptor beta chains sequenced from one sample in a study of shared clonotypes between healthy human individuals. The protocol was immunoSEQ multiplex PCR, while the TCRdb copy is restricted to in-frame clones and leaves out a portion. The table has 450,000 to 600,000 clones, 70% to 85% seen once. The sample consisted of PBMCs. These receptors came from a woman between 40 and 55 years old in good health. Some clones in this sample may be carry-over from other donors' samples.

The CDR3 spells CASSEGVYEQYF. The CDR3, as DNA: TGTGCCAGCAGTGAGGGTGTCTACGAGCAGTACTTC. V gene TRBV2 combines with J gene TRBJ2-7, with D unclear. Trimming shortened V by 3 bases and J by 3 bases, and 6 bases separated the two germline ends. The germline V gene has CDR1 SNHLY and CDR2 FYNNEI. The CDR3 consists of 12 residues.

The chain recombines TRBV9 with TRBJ2-7, with TRBD1 matching over 7 bases. The CDR3 has 13 amino acids. V was pared by 4 bases and J by 2 bases, with 3 bases of the junction left unmatched. Germline-derived CDR1 and CDR2 are SGDLS and YYNGEE. The CDR3 loop reads CASSTGDTYEQYF. CDR3 bases: TGTGCCAGCAGCACAGGGGACACCTACGAGCAGTACTTC.

This sequence joins TRBV7-2 and TRBJ2-3; unclear D gene. Trimming cost V 0 bases and J 3 bases, with 7 bases left between them. The germline CDR1 and CDR2 sequences are SGHTA and FQGNSA. The CDR3 is made up of 14 amino acids. The CDR3 nucleotides are TGTGCCAGCAGCTTAGCCATCGGAACAGATACGCAGTATTTT. It codes for CASSLAIGTDTQYF.

The chain recombines TRBV19 with TRBJ1-5; D not certain. With 2 bases removed from V and 4 bases from J, the gap between germline ends came to 6 bases. The V gene's germline CDR1 is LNHDA and CDR2 SQIVND (reference sequence). The CDR3 is 13 amino acids. CDR3 protein: CASSINTNQPQHF. The DNA of the CDR3 is TGTGCCAGTAGTATAAATACGAATCAGCCCCAGCATTTT.

Points on this clone: The sample contains more than one DNA sequence encoding this CDR3. The V gene is TRBV7-9, the J gene TRBJ2-7; D gene ambiguous. Germline V CDR1 and CDR2: SEHNR, FQNEAQ (reference sequence). The V end lost 1 base, the J end lost 3 bases, and 10 bases lay between the germline ends. The CDR3 is 14 amino acids. In DNA, the CDR3 is TGTGCCAGCAGCTTAGGTGGCGTCAGCTACGAGCAGTACTTC. Translating gives CASSLGGVSYEQYF.

This chain connects TRBV6-1 to TRBJ2-1; D might be TRBD2 (5 bases). Deletions cut 4 bases from V and 0 bases from J, with 13 bases between. The CDR3 spans 16 residues. From germline, CDR1 is MNHNS and CDR2 SASEGT. The CDR3 sequence is CASSARRVSSYNEQFF. In nucleotides, the CDR3 is TGTGCCAGCAGTGCTAGGCGGGTTAGCTCCTACAATGAGCAGTTCTTC.

V gene TRBV28 combines with J gene TRBJ2-1; TRBD2 matches 10 bases. The CDR3 is made up of 14 amino acids. Looked up from germline, CDR1 is MDHEN and CDR2 is SYDVKM. Trimming cost V 5 bases and J 5 bases; bases outside gene matches: 3. This CDR3 reads CASSRTSGNNEQFF. CDR3 nucleotides: TGTGCCAGCAGTCGGACTAGCGGCAACAATGAGCAGTTCTTC.

This clone was seen a handful of times. The V call is TRBV6-1, the J call TRBJ1-6; D is perhaps TRBD1 (5 bases). Germline V gene sequence: CDR1 MNHNS, CDR2 SASEGT. The V end lost 2 bases, the J end lost 10 bases, and 9 bases lay between the germline ends. The CDR3 sequence is 13 residues long. The CDR3 DNA is TGTGCCAGCAGTGAACCACAGGAATCACCCCTCCACTTT. Translated, it gives CASSEPQESPLHF.

This clone was observed a single time. CDR3: CASSFVESTDTQYF. The DNA of the CDR3 is TGTGCCAGCAGCTTTGTGGAAAGCACAGATACGCAGTATTTT. The rearrangement uses TRBV5-4 and TRBJ2-3; D not resolved. The CDR3 consists of 14 residues. The germline V gene encodes CDR1 SGHNT and CDR2 YYREEE (reference sequence). With 2 bases removed from V and 0 bases from J, the gap between germline ends came to 7 bases.

The chain recombines TRBV5-1 with TRBJ2-3, with D maybe TRBD2 (6 bases). CDR3 size: 16 residues. Germline V CDR1 and CDR2: SGHRS, YFSETQ. V shed 4 bases and J shed 0 bases, with 15 bases lying between them. CDR3 sequence (DNA): TGCGCCAGCAGCGACGGAGGGTTAGGGAGCACAGATACGCAGTATTTT. It yields the protein CASSDGGLGSTDTQYF.

The gene calls are TRBV5-1 and TRBJ2-1; 7 nucleotides match TRBD2. The ends lost 0 bases at V and 6 bases at J; junction bases unmatched: 9. The CDR3 extends over 16 amino acids. Germline V gives CDR1 SGHRS, CDR2 YFSETQ. The CDR3 DNA reads as TGCGCCAGCAGCTTGGTTCGGCGGGAGCTGGCCAATGAGCAGTTCTTC. Protein product: CASSLVRRELANEQFF.

V gene TRBV29-1 combines with J gene TRBJ2-7; 7 nucleotides agree with TRBD2. The CDR3 covers 13 residues. After removal of 2 bases from V and 4 bases from J, the junction contained 5 bases not matched to a gene. CDR1 is SQVTM, CDR2 ANQGSEA, per germline. The CDR3 nucleotides are TGCAGCGTTGAACTAGCGGATAAGTACGAGCAGTACTTC. Translated, it gives CSVELADKYEQYF.

Concerning this clone itself: A read error may explain this, as a much larger clone is one base away. The gene calls are TRBV2 and TRBJ2-7, with 7 bases aligning to TRBD1. Germline CDR1 and CDR2: SNHLY and FYNNEI. V was clipped by 5 bases and J by 6 bases; unmatched bases: 16. This CDR3 has 16 amino acids. CDR3 nucleotides: TGTGCCAGCAGTCCCAACCAACGGACAGGCCGCGGCGAGCAGTACTTC. It specifies CASSPNQRTGRGEQYF.

V usage is TRBV2 and J usage is TRBJ2-1; D gene uncertain. In germline, CDR1 is SNHLY, CDR2 FYNNEI. V was clipped by 6 bases and J by 5 bases, with 14 bases between them. The CDR3 consists of 14 residues. The CDR3 protein is CASRFRVHDNEQFF. The DNA of the CDR3 is TGTGCCAGCAGGTTCCGGGTCCATGACAATGAGCAGTTCTTC. Together with reference TRBV2 and TRBJ2-1, the CDR3 gives the full variable domain: EPEVTQTPSHQVTQMGQEVILRCVPISNHLYFYWYRQILGQKVEFLVSFYNNEISEKSEIFDDQFSVERPDGSNFTLKIRSTKLEDSAMYFCASRFRVHDNEQFFGPGTRLTVL.